The 10 T cell receptor beta chains presented below share a single source sample, sequenced in a study of T cell responses to AZD1222 COVID-19 vaccine. The repertoire was sequenced with immunoSEQ multiplex PCR; TCRdb's copy has only in-frame clones and lacks some. The sample contains about 180,000 clones, just over 85% of which appear only once. Sequencing used peripheral blood, obtained on day 0 of AZD1222 vaccination. These receptors all stem from an adult in good health.

Note on this clone: The same CDR3 also results from other DNA sequences found in this sample. This rearrangement joins TRBV29-1 to TRBJ1-5; 9 bases agree with TRBD1. The trim removed 5 bases at V and 5 bases at J, leaving 1 base unmatched. CDR3 length: 12 residues. Germline V gene sequence: CDR1 SQVTM, CDR2 ANQGSEA. The CDR3 spells CSVRTGDQPQHF. The CDR3, as DNA: TGCAGCGTTAGGACAGGGGATCAGCCCCAGCATTTT.

V usage is TRBV10-2 and J usage is TRBJ1-6; the D is unclear. V lost 7 bases and J 4 bases, leaving 8 bases between the germline ends. CDR1 WSHSY and CDR2 SAAADI come from the germline V gene. The CDR3 is 13 amino acids. The CDR3 bases are TGCGCCAGCACGCCAGGTTATAATTCACCCCTCCACTTT. It codes for CASTPGYNSPLHF.

J is TRBJ2-7 and V is TRBV7-9; D remains ambiguous. V was pared by 2 bases and J by 4 bases, with 21 bases between. Germline-derived CDR1 and CDR2 are SEHNR and FQNEAQ (reference sequence). The CDR3 consists of 17 residues. The CDR3 spells CASSLFPSQKTPYEQYF. Written as DNA, the CDR3 is TGTGCCAGCAGCTTATTCCCGAGCCAAAAAACCCCATACGAGCAGTACTTC.

The sample holds a few counts of this clone. The chain uses TRBV5-1 and TRBJ2-7; 7 bases are shared with TRBD1. CDR3 length: 14 residues. Germline V gene data show CDR1 as SGHRS and CDR2 as YFSETQ. The V gene end was trimmed by 3 bases and the J gene end by 0 bases; junction bases not matched to a gene: 3. The CDR3 region has the DNA TGCGCCAGCAGCTGGACAGGATCCTCCTACGAGCAGTACTTC. Translating gives CASSWTGSSYEQYF.

V and J are TRBV6-5 and TRBJ2-1; D is uncertain. Germline V gene lookup returns CDR1 MNHEY and CDR2 SVGAGI. This CDR3 region has 12 residues. With 8 bases removed from V and 4 bases from J, the gap between germline ends came to 9 bases. Here the CDR3 reads CASLWPYNEQFF. CDR3 DNA sequence: TGTGCCAGCCTCTGGCCTTACAATGAGCAGTTCTTC.

V gene TRBV6-5 combines with J gene TRBJ1-1, with D maybe TRBD1 (6 bases). The ends were cut back, 4 bases at V and 0 bases at J, with 12 bases in the middle. CDR1 is MNHEY and CDR2 is SVGAGI in the germline V gene. CDR3 length: 15 amino acids. The CDR3 nucleotides are TGTGCCAGCAGTTCATACAGGGCGATGAACACTGAAGCTTTCTTT. It specifies CASSSYRAMNTEAFF.

This chain links TRBV25-1 with TRBJ2-7, with D possibly being TRBD2 (5 bases). The CDR3 extends over 13 amino acids. Trimming left V 6 bases short and J 7 bases short, with 16 bases between. Germline values: CDR1 MGHDK, CDR2 SYGVNS. The CDR3 DNA follows: TGTGCCAGCAGCCCCCCCTCTAGAGGGGAGCAGTACTTC. As protein: CASSPPSRGEQYF.

The V gene is TRBV10-3, the J gene TRBJ1-3; the D is unclear. Germline V gives CDR1 ENHRY, CDR2 SYGVKD. The CDR3 totals 14 residues. V lost 3 bases and J lost 5, with 11 bases in between. The CDR3 DNA is TGTGCCATCAGTGATCAGACAAGAAGAAACACCATATATTTT. This translates into CAISDQTRRNTIYF.

The V gene is TRBV4-2, the J gene TRBJ2-5; 13 bases are a match to TRBD2. The CDR3 has 16 amino acids. In germline, CDR1 is LGHNA, CDR2 YNFKEQ. V was clipped by 0 bases and J by 5 bases; unmatched bases: 3. The CDR3 nucleotides read TGTGCCAGCAGCCAAGATTGGGGACTAGCGGGGGAGACCCAGTACTTC. It specifies CASSQDWGLAGETQYF.

This clone was picked up a small number of times. This chain joins TRBV6-5 and TRBJ1-2; no clear D. Trimming removed 4 bases from V and 0 bases from J, with 12 bases in between. Germline V gene data show CDR1 as MNHEY and CDR2 as SVGAGI. This CDR3 is built from 15 residues. DNA of the CDR3: TGTGCCAGCAGTTTGACCAGGAGACCTAACTATGGCTACACCTTC. Translation gives CASSLTRRPNYGYTF.